These T cell receptor beta chains were read from a single sample in a study of early T cells in non-severe SARS-CoV-2 infection. TCRdb itself ran the 5' RACE reads through MiXCR, one entry per CDR3 protein. Of fewer than 80,000 distinct CDR3 sequences in the sample, roughly a tenth were seen once. The sequenced material came from whole blood. The receptors shown here come from an adult who was a healthcare worker with PCR-confirmed SARS-CoV-2 infection or an uninfected control (not recorded which). Each CDR3 is given with its conserved first and last residue. The D gene is left open where the match is weak. For some rows the clone size is stated as once, few or many, or as a class when expanded; others skip it.

j_gene	abundance	d_gene	v_gene	CDR3aa	CDR3nt
TRBJ2-2	many	TRBD1	TRBV10-2	CASSETRDRGTGELFF	TGCGCCAGCAGTGAAACCCGGGACAGGGGGACCGGGGAGCTGTTTTTT
TRBJ1-4	few	-	TRBV20-1	CSARDGGGADEKLFF	TGCAGTGCTAGAGATGGAGGTGGGGCGGATGAAAAACTGTTTTTT
TRBJ2-3	-	TRBD1	TRBV4-1	CASSLTGTGEIDTQYF	TGCGCCAGCAGCCTCACCGGGACAGGGGAGATAGATACGCAGTATTTT
TRBJ1-2	few	-	TRBV27	CASSSGYGYTF	TGTGCCAGCAGTTCAGGGTATGGCTACACCTTC
TRBJ2-6	-	-	TRBV29-1	CSALFQAGANVLTF	TGCAGCGCCCTTTTCCAAGCTGGGGCCAACGTCCTGACTTTC
TRBJ2-2	few	TRBD2	TRBV29-1	CSVGEGFGAGELFF	TGCAGCGTTGGGGAGGGTTTTGGCGCCGGGGAGCTGTTTTTT
TRBJ2-1	-	TRBD2	TRBV9	CASSVSGSGHNEQFF	TGTGCCAGCAGCGTTAGCGGGAGTGGCCACAATGAGCAGTTCTTC
TRBJ2-1	-	TRBD2	TRBV29-1	CSVVAGATYNEQFF	TGCAGCGTTGTAGCGGGAGCTACTTACAATGAGCAGTTCTTC
TRBJ1-1	many	TRBD1	TRBV5-1	CASSKKQGRDTEAFF	TGCGCCAGCAGCAAAAAACAGGGGAGGGACACTGAAGCTTTCTTT
TRBJ1-4	few	-	TRBV5-5	CASSRTVPDEKLFF	TGTGCCAGCAGCCGGACAGTTCCCGATGAAAAACTGTTTTTT
TRBJ1-1	many	-	TRBV6-2/TRBV6-3	CATRYAERTEAFF	TGTGCCACCAGGTATGCAGAGAGAACTGAAGCTTTCTTT
TRBJ2-1	few	-	TRBV20-1	CSAGETSHEQFF	TGCAGTGCTGGGGAGACTAGTCATGAGCAGTTCTTC
TRBJ1-2	few	-	TRBV28	CASADRTLNYGYTF	TGTGCCAGCGCCGACAGGACGCTAAACTATGGCTACACCTTC
TRBJ2-1	few	TRBD1	TRBV18	CASSSTPGQGRSSSYNEQFF	TGTGCCAGCTCATCAACTCCGGGACAGGGTCGCTCGAGCTCCTACAATGAGCAGTTCTTC
TRBJ2-5	many	-	TRBV7-9	CASSLGPSGQETQYF	TGTGCCAGCAGCTTAGGACCATCAGGGCAAGAGACCCAGTACTTC
TRBJ2-1	many	TRBD2	TRBV12-3/TRBV12-4	CASRRTSSDEQFF	TGTGCCAGCAGGCGGACTAGTTCCGATGAGCAGTTCTTC
TRBJ2-2	-	TRBD1	TRBV11-1	CASSMDRGRGDTGELFF	TGTGCCAGCAGCATGGACAGGGGGCGAGGGGACACCGGGGAGCTGTTTTTT
TRBJ2-3	few	TRBD2	TRBV4-2	CASSSTSGGSTDTQYF	TGTGCCAGCAGTTCCACTAGCGGGGGTAGCACAGATACGCAGTATTTT
TRBJ2-3	many	TRBD2	TRBV3-1	CASSLGLAPTDTQYF	TGTGCCAGCAGCCTCGGACTAGCACCCACAGATACGCAGTATTTT
TRBJ1-1	many	-	TRBV18	CASSPIREVLNTEAFF	TGTGCCAGCTCACCAATTAGGGAGGTTTTGAACACTGAAGCTTTCTTT
TRBJ2-2	-	-	TRBV20-1	CSGISGVSTGELFF	TGCAGTGGCATTTCCGGGGTATCCACCGGGGAGCTGTTTTTT
TRBJ1-2	many	-	TRBV7-2	CASSLRGGYGYTF	TGTGCCAGCAGCTTGAGAGGAGGCTATGGCTACACCTTC
TRBJ2-5	many	-	TRBV20-1	CSATGKETQYF	TGCAGTGCCACGGGTAAAGAGACCCAGTACTTC
TRBJ2-1	-	-	TRBV7-9	CASSLTTSYNEQFF	TGTGCCAGCAGCTTAACTACATCCTACAATGAGCAGTTCTTC
TRBJ2-1	-	TRBD2	TRBV3-1	CASSQVPGLAGSNEQFF	TGTGCCAGCAGCCAAGTCCCGGGACTAGCGGGATCTAATGAGCAGTTCTTC
TRBJ2-1	few	-	TRBV11-3	CASSPGLEGAEQFF	TGTGCCAGCAGCCCAGGACTAGAGGGGGCTGAGCAGTTCTTC
TRBJ1-6	many	-	TRBV20-1	CSARFGEGGLHF	TGCAGTGCTAGATTTGGAGAGGGTGGCCTCCACTTT
TRBJ1-1	many	-	TRBV7-2	CASSLRAGQLNTEAFF	TGTGCCAGCAGCCTAAGGGCCGGCCAGTTGAACACTGAAGCTTTCTTT
TRBJ2-5	few	-	TRBV19	CASRMEGQETQYF	TGTGCCAGTAGAATGGAGGGGCAAGAGACCCAGTACTTC
TRBJ2-1	few	-	TRBV5-1	CASSLYGGGGNEQFF	TGCGCCAGCAGCTTGTACGGGGGAGGCGGCAATGAGCAGTTCTTC
TRBJ2-2	many	-	TRBV29-1	CSFYSGTGGTGELFF	TGCAGCTTTTACTCCGGGACTGGGGGGACCGGGGAGCTGTTTTTT
TRBJ1-1	many	-	TRBV18	CASSQGTSDTEAFF	TGTGCCAGCTCTCAAGGGACATCTGACACTGAAGCTTTCTTT
TRBJ2-7	few	TRBD1	TRBV5-8	CASSFGRDSSYEQYF	TGTGCCAGCAGCTTTGGTCGGGACAGCTCCTACGAGCAGTACTTC
TRBJ2-1	-	-	TRBV20-1	CSAPSGRSDYNEQFF	TGCAGTGCTCCGAGTGGGCGGAGCGACTACAATGAGCAGTTCTTC
TRBJ2-3	few	TRBD2	TRBV27	CASRLAGVTDTQYF	TGTGCCAGCAGACTAGCGGGAGTTACAGATACGCAGTATTTT
TRBJ2-5	-	TRBD2	TRBV20-1	CSARAPGGRLQTQYF	TGCAGTGCTAGAGCTCCTGGCGGGAGGTTACAGACCCAGTACTTC
TRBJ2-1	few	TRBD2	TRBV20-1	CSASLLAGGNNEQFF	TGCAGTGCTAGCTTACTAGCGGGAGGAAACAATGAGCAGTTCTTC
TRBJ2-1	few	TRBD2	TRBV7-9	CASSSFETSGNEQFF	TGTGCCAGCAGCTCGTTCGAGACTAGCGGGAATGAGCAGTTCTTC
TRBJ2-1	many	-	TRBV19	CASSIRGRGDEQFF	TGTGCCAGTAGTATCCGGGGGCGCGGCGATGAGCAGTTCTTC
TRBJ2-7	-	-	TRBV30	CACTRGTRGYEQYF	TGTGCCTGTACCCGGGGGACACGGGGCTACGAGCAGTACTTC
TRBJ2-3	-	-	TRBV15	CATRTSSTDTQYF	TGTGCCACCAGGACCTCCTCGACAGATACGCAGTATTTT
TRBJ2-1	-	-	TRBV3-1	CASSQELARNEQFF	TGTGCCAGCAGCCAAGAACTCGCTAGGAATGAGCAGTTCTTC
TRBJ2-7	-	-	TRBV11-2	CASSLGLALDEQYF	TGTGCCAGCAGCCTAGGGCTAGCCTTGGACGAGCAGTACTTC
TRBJ2-5	-	TRBD2	TRBV7-2	CASSKMTSEGETQYF	TGTGCCAGCAGCAAGATGACTAGCGAGGGAGAGACCCAGTACTTC
TRBJ1-1	many	-	TRBV30	CACERNTEAFF	TGTGCCTGTGAACGGAACACTGAAGCTTTCTTT
TRBJ2-7	few	TRBD2	TRBV19	CASSIEGGAEQYF	TGTGCCAGTAGTATCGAGGGAGGGGCCGAGCAGTACTTC
TRBJ2-7	many	TRBD2	TRBV7-6	CASSSGDYSYEQYF	TGTGCCAGCAGCTCGGGGGACTACTCCTACGAGCAGTACTTC
TRBJ2-3	-	-	TRBV20-1	CSASFWGRPDTQYF	TGCAGTGCGTCCTTTTGGGGGCGACCAGATACGCAGTATTTT
TRBJ1-1	many	-	TRBV5-1	CASSFRRENTEVFF	TGCGCCAGCAGCTTCAGGCGAGAGAACACTGAAGTTTTCTTT
TRBJ2-2	medium-sized	-	TRBV6-5	CASSARSNTGELFF	TGTGCCAGCAGCGCAAGGAGTAACACCGGGGAGCTGTTTTTT
TRBJ1-1	many	TRBD1	TRBV4-1	CASSQDLGTGGSEAFF	TGCGCCAGCAGCCAAGATTTAGGGACAGGGGGTAGTGAAGCTTTCTTT
TRBJ2-7	-	-	TRBV29-1	CSVGQGTNSYEQYF	TGCAGCGTGGGGCAGGGTACCAACTCCTACGAGCAGTACTTC
TRBJ2-7	many	-	TRBV6-2/TRBV6-3	CASPGVVQSSYEQYF	TGTGCCAGCCCAGGAGTCGTCCAGAGCTCCTACGAGCAGTACTTC
TRBJ2-1	few	-	TRBV20-1	CSASIGVDEQFF	TGCAGTGCTAGTATCGGGGTCGATGAGCAGTTCTTC
TRBJ2-3	many	-	TRBV6-1	CASSWTDTDTQYF	TGTGCCAGCAGTTGGACGGACACAGATACGCAGTATTTT
TRBJ2-7	many	TRBD1	TRBV6-2/TRBV6-3	CASSPLWDSKVSEQYF	TGTGCCAGCAGCCCTCTTTGGGACAGCAAAGTCTCCGAGCAGTACTTC
TRBJ2-1	few	TRBD2	TRBV25-1	CASSETGTSGISEQFF	TGTGCCAGCAGTGAAACCGGGACTAGCGGGATCTCTGAGCAGTTCTTC
TRBJ2-1	few	-	TRBV2	CASGGRARGLRDEQFF	TGTGCCAGCGGAGGGAGGGCCAGGGGGCTGCGTGATGAGCAGTTCTTC
TRBJ2-6	many	-	TRBV7-3	CASSPTGANVLTF	TGTGCCAGCAGCCCGACTGGGGCCAACGTCCTGACTTTC
TRBJ1-1	-	TRBD1	TRBV29-1	CSVEQGAGAFF	TGCAGCGTTGAACAGGGGGCTGGGGCTTTCTTT